A single sample gave rise to the 10 T cell receptor beta chains below, sequenced in a study of CD8+ T cells in alopecia areata. As the sequencing template, cDNA was produced by extracting RNA and reverse transcribing it. Sequenced by immunoSEQ multiplex PCR; TCRdb stores in-frame clones only, minus some. Among 200,000 to 250,000 clones listed, approximately 52% were seen once. The material was CD4+ T cells sorted from blood, obtained at week 0. Source of these receptors: a human donor with alopecia areata.

This clone was detected only a few times. The chain recombines TRBV6-5 with TRBJ1-2; no definite D call. CDR3 length equals 13 residues. V shed 0 bases and J shed 6 bases, with 8 bases lying between them. Germline CDR1 and CDR2: MNHEY and SVGAGI. The CDR3 sequence is CASSYSSRDGYTF. CDR3 coding DNA: TGTGCCAGCAGTTACTCGTCTCGGGATGGCTACACCTTC.

The J gene is TRBJ1-1, the V gene TRBV29-1; D not certain. Germline V CDR1 and CDR2: SQVTM, ANQGSEA. The CDR3 is 14 amino acids. The V end lost 5 bases, the J end lost 4 bases, and 17 bases lay between the germline ends. The CDR3 DNA is TGCAGCGTTCGATCTCTAAGGGAGGGCACTGAAGCTTTCTTT. Residues: CSVRSLREGTEAFF.

This chain uses TRBV2 with TRBJ1-5; D unresolved. V was pared by 6 bases and J by 4 bases, with 13 bases between. CDR1 is SNHLY, CDR2 FYNNEI, per germline. The CDR3 contains 14 residues. The CDR3 DNA follows: TGTGCCAGCAGCGGTCTGTCGGGGAATCAGCCCCAGCATTTT. It specifies CASSGLSGNQPQHF.

The chain recombines TRBV27 with TRBJ2-7, with a weak D call TRBD2 (7 bases). Germline CDR1 MNHEY, CDR2 SMNVEV (reference sequence). The CDR3 is 15 amino acids. The V gene lost 4 bases and the J gene lost 3 bases, with 16 bases spanning the gap. CDR3 in DNA: TGTGCCAGCAGTTCTCTAGGCGGGGGCCTCTACGAGCAGTACTTC. Amino acid sequence: CASSSLGGGLYEQYF.

The chain joins TRBV11-2 to TRBJ2-5; D is possibly TRBD1 or TRBD2 (6 bases each). V lost 5 bases, J lost 4 bases, and 17 bases lay in between. The germline V gene has CDR1 SGHAT and CDR2 FQNNGV. The CDR3 totals 15 residues. The CDR3 region has the DNA TGTGCCAGCAGCCTCGGGGGCAGGGCTGGAGAGACCCAGTACTTC. Translating gives CASSLGGRAGETQYF.

V usage is TRBV6-6 and J usage is TRBJ1-2; 7 nucleotides match TRBD1. The CDR3 runs to 13 residues. The germline V gene has CDR1 MNHNY and CDR2 SVGAGI (reference sequence). The junction had 2 bases not matched to a gene; V was cut back by 4 bases and J by 3 bases. The CDR3 sequence: CASSSGTDYGYTF. CDR3 DNA sequence: TGTGCCAGCAGTTCCGGGACAGACTATGGCTACACCTTC.

This clone has just a few counts. The chain is built from TRBV27 and TRBJ1-2; TRBD1 is a possible D gene (5 bases). Germline loops: CDR1 MNHEY, CDR2 SMNVEV (reference sequence). V was clipped by 2 bases and J by 2 bases, with 12 bases between them. CDR3 length equals 15 residues. The CDR3 protein is CASSLLGTGNYGYTF. The CDR3 bases are TGTGCCAGCAGTTTACTAGGGACGGGGAACTATGGCTACACCTTC.

The rearrangement joins TRBV18 to TRBJ1-1, with D tentatively TRBD1 (6 bases). This CDR3 region has 11 residues. Looked up from germline, CDR1 is KGHSH and CDR2 is LQKENI. V was pared by 5 bases and J by 7 bases, with 8 bases between. In nucleotides, the CDR3 is TGTGCCAGCTCAGGACAGCTTGAAGCTTTCTTT. Translating it yields CASSGQLEAFF.

This clone was observed a handful of times. V gene TRBV12-5 combines with J gene TRBJ1-5; a weak D match, TRBD1 (6 bases). This CDR3 contains 16 residues. Germline V gene sequence: CDR1 LGHNT, CDR2 FRNRAP. Trimming left V 9 bases short and J 5 bases short, with 23 bases between. In nucleotides, the CDR3 is TGTGCTAGCCGCACCTCCAGGGGCAGCGGGGATCAGCCCCAGCATTTT. It encodes CASRTSRGSGDQPQHF.

The CDR3 spells CASSRTGGYGGANVLTF. The CDR3 bases are TGTGCCAGCTCACGGACAGGGGGCTATGGTGGGGCCAACGTCCTGACTTTC. This chain uses TRBV18 with TRBJ2-6, with 11 bases fitting TRBD1. Trimming at V came to 4 bases and at J to 3 bases, leaving 5 bases not matched to a gene. CDR1 is KGHSH, CDR2 LQKENI, per germline. CDR3 length equals 17 residues.